Presented here are 29 T cell receptor beta chains from one specimen sequenced in a study of blood T cell repertoires in COVID-19. Libraries were prepared by immunoSEQ multiplex PCR; TCRdb keeps only in-frame clonotypes and omits some of them. This table holds 25,000 to 30,000 clones, about nine tenths found once. Sequenced sample: peripheral blood. These receptors all stem from a human donor in a cohort sampled during active COVID-19. The donor label of this sample is uncertain.

The chain uses TRBV4-1 and TRBJ1-2; D is possibly TRBD1 (6 bases). The CDR3 covers 13 residues. With 2 bases removed from V and 5 bases from J, the gap between germline ends came to 9 bases. Germline V gives CDR1 MGHRA, CDR2 YSYEKL. CDR3 in amino acids: CASSQPGQYGYTF. In DNA, the CDR3 is TGCGCCAGCAGCCAACCGGGACAATATGGCTACACCTTC.

The chain couples TRBV5-1 to TRBJ2-3, with D perhaps matching TRBD2 (7 bases). This CDR3 comprises 15 residues. V was pared by 8 bases and J by 0 bases, with 16 bases between. Germline assignment: CDR1 SGHRS and CDR2 YFSETQ. The CDR3 protein is CASRRGPPSTDTQYF. The CDR3 region has the DNA TGCGCCAGTCGGCGGGGGCCCCCTAGCACAGATACGCAGTATTTT.

The chain couples TRBV12-3 or TRBV12-4 to TRBJ2-5; D is ambiguous. The ends were cut back, 3 bases at V and 3 bases at J, with 2 bases in the middle. CDR3 length equals 11 residues. CDR3 coding DNA: TGTGCCAGCAGTTTCAAAGAGACCCAGTACTTC. Its protein product is CASSFKETQYF.

V is TRBV6-5 and J is TRBJ1-4, with 12 bases fitting TRBD1. The CDR3 is 14 residues long. Germline loops: CDR1 MNHEY, CDR2 SVGAGI. The V and J ends lost 6 bases and 7 bases, in that order; junction bases with no gene match: 3. This CDR3 is CASRPGQGAEKLFF. The CDR3, as DNA: TGTGCCAGCAGACCGGGACAGGGGGCTGAAAAACTGTTTTTT.

This chain connects TRBV7-2 to TRBJ2-5, with TRBD2 matching 10 bases. The CDR3 loop spans 14 amino acids. With 6 bases clipped from V and 5 bases from J, the junction kept 6 bases outside the gene matches. Germline assignment: CDR1 SGHTA and CDR2 FQGNSA. DNA of the CDR3: TGTGCCAGCAGAAGCGGGGGGGGTGGTGAGACCCAGTACTTC. Residues: CASRSGGGGETQYF. The whole variable domain, remainder taken from reference TRBV7-2 and TRBJ2-5, is GAGVSQSPSNKVTEKGKDVELRCDPISGHTALYWYRQSLGQGLEFLIYFQGNSAPDKSGLPSDRFSAERTGGSVSTLTIQRTQQEDSAVYLCASRSGGGGETQYFGPGTRLLVL.

The CDR3 region has the DNA TGCGCCAGCAGTGAGTCTGCTAGCGGGGATCGCACAGATACGCAGTATTTT. Amino acids: CASSESASGDRTDTQYF. This chain uses TRBV10-1 with TRBJ2-3, with TRBD2 matching over 9 bases. Per germline, CDR1 WNHNN and CDR2 SYGVQD (reference sequence). The V gene end was trimmed by 0 bases and the J gene end by 1 base; junction bases not matched to a gene: 5. CDR3 size: 17 residues.

The chain links TRBV3-1 (or the pseudogene TRBV3-2) to TRBJ1-2; TRBD1 agrees at 12 bases. The J segment lost 7 bases and the V segment lost 3 bases, leaving 9 bases of the junction unmatched. Germline V gene lookup returns CDR1 LGHDT and CDR2 YNNKEL (reference sequence). The CDR3 is 16 amino acids. This CDR3 reads CASSHRLGQGAVGYTF. DNA for the CDR3: TGTGCCAGCAGCCATCGACTGGGACAGGGGGCTGTTGGCTACACCTTC.

This chain joins TRBV7-9 and TRBJ2-1, with TRBD2 identical over 12 bases. Germline lookup yields CDR1 SEHNR and CDR2 FQNEAQ (reference sequence). The CDR3 runs to 17 residues. The ends lost 4 bases at V and 7 bases at J; junction bases unmatched: 11. The DNA for the CDR3 is TGTGCCAGCAGCTCGCCTAGCGGGGGGGCCCGTTGGAATGAGCAGTTCTTC. Protein: CASSSPSGGARWNEQFF.

The chain combines TRBV6-1 with TRBJ2-3; TRBD1 matches 11 bases. The CDR3 consists of 15 residues. CDR1 and CDR2 (germline): MNHNS, SASEGT. Losses at the gene ends were 3 bases for V and 7 bases for J; bases not matched to a gene: 6. In nucleotides, the CDR3 is TGTGCCAGCAGTGAGGGACAGGGGGTATTTAATACGCAGTATTTT. This gives the protein CASSEGQGVFNTQYF.

V and J are TRBV12-3 or TRBV12-4 and TRBJ1-1, with D unclear. V lost 2 bases and J 1 base, leaving 5 bases between the germline ends. This CDR3 is 13 amino acids long. Here the CDR3 reads CASSLSPNTEAFF. DNA of the CDR3: TGTGCCAGCAGTTTATCTCCGAACACTGAAGCTTTCTTT.

The chain combines TRBV29-1 with TRBJ1-2; D gene unclear. Germline-derived CDR1 and CDR2 are SQVTM and ANQGSEA. Trimming removed 5 bases at V and 4 bases at J, with 17 bases between. This CDR3 has 14 amino acids. The CDR3 DNA is TGCAGCGTTAGGGATGTACAGAGGGTCTATGGCTACACCTTC. Its protein product is CSVRDVQRVYGYTF.

V usage is TRBV10-3 and J usage is TRBJ1-1; D might be TRBD1 (6 bases). The CDR3 runs to 12 residues. The germline V and J ends were trimmed by 3 bases and 4 bases, with 6 bases remaining between them. Germline V gene lookup returns CDR1 ENHRY and CDR2 SYGVKD. CDR3: CAISEQGTEAFF. The DNA for the CDR3 is TGTGCCATCAGTGAACAGGGCACTGAAGCTTTCTTT.

V and J are TRBV3-1 (or the pseudogene TRBV3-2) and TRBJ1-2; 11 bases line up with TRBD1. The CDR3 has 15 residues. The V gene end was trimmed by 4 bases and the J gene end by 5 bases; junction bases not matched to a gene: 6. In germline, CDR1 is LGHDT, CDR2 YNNKEL (reference sequence). The CDR3 DNA reads as TGTGCCAGCAGCCTGGACAGGGGGCGCGGGTATGGCTACACCTTC. Its protein product is CASSLDRGRGYGYTF.

The chain recombines TRBV5-1 with TRBJ2-1, with 10 bases identical to TRBD2. CDR3 length: 16 residues. Germline loops: CDR1 SGHRS, CDR2 YFSETQ. With 1 base clipped from V and 5 bases from J, the junction kept 6 bases outside the gene matches. CDR3 protein: CASSLLISGGNNEQFF. CDR3 nucleotides: TGCGCCAGCAGCTTGTTGATTAGCGGGGGGAACAATGAGCAGTTCTTC.

This clone was counted once. The chain combines TRBV15 with TRBJ2-7; TRBD2 matches 13 bases. This CDR3 spans 20 amino acids. CDR1 and CDR2 from the germline V gene are LNHNV and YYDKDF (reference sequence). J lost 0 bases, V lost 2 bases, and 13 bases had no gene match. The CDR3 spells CATSRIKGLAGSRSSYEQYF. Written as DNA, the CDR3 is TGTGCCACCAGCAGAATAAAGGGACTAGCGGGGTCGAGGAGCTCCTACGAGCAGTACTTC.

The chain is built from TRBV7-2 and TRBJ1-2; 7 bases map to TRBD1. V lost 5 bases to trimming and J lost 8 bases; unmatched junction nucleotides: 14. CDR1 and CDR2 from the germline V gene are SGHTA and FQGNSA. This CDR3 contains 15 residues. CDR3: CASSLTSTGLLGYTF. The CDR3 DNA reads as TGTGCCAGCAGCCTCACCTCGACAGGGTTGTTAGGCTACACCTTC.

This clone was seen once. The chain couples TRBV5-4 to TRBJ1-2; D unclear. V dropped 0 bases and J dropped 4 bases, with 13 bases sitting between them. Germline CDR1 and CDR2: SGHNT and YYREEE (reference sequence). The CDR3 has 15 residues. The CDR3 region has the DNA TGTGCCAGCAGCTTGGGTTCAGTCCCAGGCTATGGCTACACCTTC. It yields the protein CASSLGSVPGYGYTF.

CDR3 DNA sequence: TGTGCCAGCAGCCTAATAAGGGAGCATGAGCAGTTCTTC. This translates into CASSLIREHEQFF. The J gene is TRBJ2-1, the V gene TRBV11-3, with D perhaps TRBD2 (5 bases). Germline-derived CDR1 and CDR2 are SGHNT and YENEEA. The CDR3 has 13 amino acids. Between the trimmed V and J ends, which lost 5 bases and 8 bases, there was a span of 13 bases.

The genes are TRBV25-1 and TRBJ2-5, with D possibly TRBD2 on 6 matching bases. Germline V lookup: CDR1 MGHDK, CDR2 SYGVNS. The CDR3 spans 14 residues. Trimming removed 3 bases from V and 5 bases from J, with 13 bases in between. The CDR3 sequence: CASSDPGGVETQYF. In DNA, the CDR3 is TGTGCCAGCAGTGACCCCGGCGGGGTGGAGACCCAGTACTTC.

The chain couples TRBV6-2 or TRBV6-3 to TRBJ1-1; a possible D gene is TRBD1 (6 bases). This CDR3 has 14 amino acids. CDR1 is MNHEY, CDR2 SVGEGT, per germline. V was clipped by 6 bases and J by 4 bases, with 15 bases between them. CDR3 sequence: CASSPTGIVTEAFF. In nucleotides, the CDR3 is TGTGCCAGCAGCCCTACAGGGATTGTCACTGAAGCTTTCTTT.

The chain uses TRBV7-9 and TRBJ2-3; D is ambiguous. The length of the CDR3 is 13 residues. V shed 10 bases and J shed 0 bases, with 11 bases lying between them. Germline CDR1 reads SEHNR; CDR2 reads FQNEAQ (reference sequence). CDR3: CAIPSRSTDTQYF. The CDR3, as DNA: TGTGCCATCCCCTCGCGGAGCACAGATACGCAGTATTTT.

As DNA, the CDR3 is TGTGCCAGCAGCCAAGTAGCCCTAGGGACAGGGGGATCCGAGCAGTACTTC. This codes for CASSQVALGTGGSEQYF. The rearrangement uses TRBV4-2 and TRBJ2-7, with 11 nucleotides matching TRBD1. J gave up 6 bases and V 1 base, and 11 bases lay outside the gene matches. CDR3 length: 17 amino acids. In germline, CDR1 is LGHNA, CDR2 YNFKEQ.

The gene calls are TRBV28 and TRBJ1-2; 7 positions match TRBD1. The V gene end was trimmed by 5 bases and the J gene end by 7 bases; junction bases not matched to a gene: 1. The CDR3 extends over 11 amino acids. Looked up from germline, CDR1 is MDHEN and CDR2 is SYDVKM. Here the CDR3 reads CASSGQVGYTF. The CDR3 DNA reads as TGTGCCAGCAGTGGACAGGTTGGCTACACCTTC.

This chain connects TRBV29-1 to TRBJ2-3, with D maybe TRBD2 (7 bases). The length of the CDR3 is 14 residues. The germline gives CDR1 SQVTM, CDR2 ANQGSEA. Trimming pared 4 bases from V and 1 base from J, leaving 12 bases between. The CDR3 region has the DNA TGCAGCGTTGCGGGGGGCGACGGCACAGATACGCAGTATTTT. Encoded protein: CSVAGGDGTDTQYF.

This rearrangement joins TRBV5-1 to TRBJ1-3; a weak D match, TRBD1 (5 bases). Germline CDR1 SGHRS, CDR2 YFSETQ. CDR3 length equals 15 residues. The V end was cut by 5 bases, the J end by 0 bases, with 12 bases between. The CDR3 protein is CASSEGALSGNTIYF. CDR3 nucleotide sequence: TGCGCCAGCAGTGAAGGGGCCCTCTCTGGAAACACCATATATTTT.

The chain has TRBV14 and TRBJ1-1; 7 nucleotides line up with TRBD1. Per germline, CDR1 SGHDN and CDR2 FVKESK. The V and J ends lost 3 bases and 4 bases, in that order; junction bases with no gene match: 8. There are 15 residues in the CDR3. The CDR3 DNA follows: TGTGCCAGCAGCCACCCGACAGGGCGGATCACTGAAGCTTTCTTT. Its protein is CASSHPTGRITEAFF.

This clone was counted a few times. V usage is TRBV3-1 (or the pseudogene TRBV3-2) and J usage is TRBJ1-1; TRBD1 matches at 8 bases. V lost 0 bases, J lost 4 bases, and 16 bases stayed unmatched. The CDR3 runs to 19 residues. CDR1 LGHDT and CDR2 YNNKEL come from the germline V gene (reference sequence). CDR3 residues: CASSQDSWPRRQGSTEAFF. CDR3 coding DNA: TGTGCCAGCAGCCAAGATTCTTGGCCTCGACGACAGGGGAGCACTGAAGCTTTCTTT.

The chain employs TRBV28 and TRBJ2-7; the match to TRBD1 covers 12 bases. The CDR3 has 14 amino acids. Germline V gene data show CDR1 as MDHEN and CDR2 as SYDVKM. Unmatched junction bases numbered 6, after V lost 6 bases and J lost 6 bases. CDR3: CASRGTGGASEQYF. Written as DNA, the CDR3 is TGTGCCAGCAGGGGGACAGGGGGCGCGTCCGAGCAGTACTTC.

This clone was seen a single time. The V call is TRBV2, the J call TRBJ2-3, with D perhaps TRBD2 (7 bases). V was shortened by 4 bases and J by 1 base, with 12 bases between the two germline ends. Germline assignment: CDR1 SNHLY and CDR2 FYNNEI. The CDR3 sequence is 15 residues long. For the CDR3, the DNA is TGTGCCAGCAGTGTGTGGCGGGGGCGCACAGATACGCAGTATTTT. This codes for CASSVWRGRTDTQYF.